In its sample, the clone carrying this TCR beta chain was seen once. As yet, its antigen is unknown. The CDR3 extends over 14 amino acids. The V and J ends lost 2 bases and 8 bases respectively, with 15 bases between them. Looked up from germline, CDR1 is SGHDN and CDR2 is FVKESK. This record comes from a study of T cell repertoires in ileal Crohn's disease. Study-wide findings and caveats: Mucosal expansions were suggested to be mainly CD8 T cells.

TCRdb's table, derived via immunoSEQ multiplex PCR, lists solely in-frame clones and lacks some. Of 3,800 or so clones in the sample, around 74% were seen once. This chain connects TRBV14 to TRBJ1-2, with D tentatively TRBD1 (5 bases). This TCR was sampled from an adult with Crohn's disease. Sequencing was carried out using ileal tissue. CDR3 in DNA: TGTGCCAGCAGCCAAAGGACCAGGGTCGGGGGCTACACCTTC. This codes for CASSQRTRVGGYTF.